A selection of T cell receptor beta chains follows, all from one sample in a study of beta chain features in type 1 diabetes. The data were produced by immunoSEQ multiplex PCR, yet TCRdb's version contains in-frame clones alone and is incomplete. Of 600,000 to 650,000 clones listed, around 15% were seen once; the top ten hold approximately 0.087%. Input material: naive CD4+ T cells from blood. Receptors were obtained from a man aged 18-30 years in good health. Both conserved end residues are part of each CDR3.

J,V,CDR3
TRBJ1-6,TRBV2,CASRGTYNSPLHF
TRBJ1-1,TRBV29-1,CSVEVAQNTEAFF
TRBJ2-3,TRBV7-9,CASSLGTGSTDTQYF
TRBJ2-7,TRBV4-1,CASSQDQASGNEQYF
TRBJ2-1,TRBV29-1,CSFAADRNDNEQFF
TRBJ2-1,TRBV15,CATSREVGYNEQFF
TRBJ1-1,TRBV29-1,CSVAAGTGNTEAFF
TRBJ2-5,TRBV10-3,CAIKDRAFQETQYF
TRBJ2-5,TRBV7-2,CASSADTGGHKTQYF
TRBJ1-1,TRBV4-1,CASSHGPEENTEAFF
TRBJ2-1,TRBV30,CAWSSGGRVLLYNEQFF
TRBJ2-7,TRBV6-4,CASTREGFHEQYF
TRBJ2-1,TRBV11-3,CASSSNTGANNEQFF
TRBJ2-5,TRBV2,CASSPDRDRSETQYF
TRBJ1-1,TRBV7-2,CASRVMNTEAFF
TRBJ1-6,TRBV4-1,CASSQGMGTGRNSPLHF
TRBJ1-2,TRBV7-6,CASSSGQIGIYGYTF
TRBJ1-3,TRBV4-1,CASSPTDRGTGNTIYF
TRBJ2-7,TRBV5-1,CASSLGASTYEQYF
TRBJ1-2,TRBV7-2,CASSSERAHGYTF
TRBJ2-5,TRBV5-6,CASSLGRSTGETQYF
TRBJ2-7,TRBV19,CASTRDGAYEQYF
TRBJ1-5,TRBV7-9,CASSLVQGANQPQHF
TRBJ2-5,TRBV11-2,CASSLATSGGIGFETQYF